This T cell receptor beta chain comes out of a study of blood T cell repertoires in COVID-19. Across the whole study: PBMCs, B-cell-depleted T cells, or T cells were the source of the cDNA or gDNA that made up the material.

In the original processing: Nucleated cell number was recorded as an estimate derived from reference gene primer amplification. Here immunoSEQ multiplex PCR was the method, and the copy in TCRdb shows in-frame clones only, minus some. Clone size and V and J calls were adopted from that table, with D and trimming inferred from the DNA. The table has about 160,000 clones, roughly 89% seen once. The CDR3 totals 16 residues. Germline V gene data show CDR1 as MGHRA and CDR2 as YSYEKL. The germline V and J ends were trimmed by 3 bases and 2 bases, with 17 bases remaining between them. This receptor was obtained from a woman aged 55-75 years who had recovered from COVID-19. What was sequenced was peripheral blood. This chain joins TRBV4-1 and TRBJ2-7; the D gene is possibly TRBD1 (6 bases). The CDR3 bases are TGCGCCAGCAGCCATTACCTGGGGGCGCCCCCCTACGAGCAGTACTTC. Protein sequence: CASSHYLGAPPYEQYF.